The 20 T cell receptor beta chains reported below all come from one sample, sequenced in a study of CD8 T cells in Susac syndrome. Reverse transcription of roughly 0.5 to 1 ug RNA was performed with random hexamers. TCRdb itself ran the immunoSEQ multiplex PCR reads through MiXCR, one entry per CDR3 protein. The repertoire holds fewer than 150,000 distinct CDR3 sequences, with 85% to 95% as singletons. Sample: CD8+ T cells from PBMCs. The receptors were sampled from a human donor in good health.

V and J are TRBV27 and TRBJ2-2; D gene unclear. CDR1 and CDR2 from the germline V gene are MNHEY and SMNVEV (reference sequence). The CDR3 spans 15 residues. The V gene lost 3 bases and the J gene lost 5 bases, with 13 bases spanning the gap. CDR3 nucleotides: TGTGCCAGCAGTTTGGCCCGGTACGGGACCGGGGAGCTGTTTTTT. Protein sequence: CASSLARYGTGELFF.

This clonotype is a singleton in its sample. The chain is built from TRBV20-1 and TRBJ2-7; 9 nucleotides match TRBD1. Germline values: CDR1 DFQATT, CDR2 SNEGSKA (reference sequence). Losses at the gene ends were 2 bases for V and 2 bases for J; bases not matched to a gene: 4. The CDR3 spans 14 residues. CDR3 sequence: CSARQGQGAYEQYF. Written as DNA, the CDR3 is TGCAGTGCTAGACAGGGACAGGGAGCCTACGAGCAGTACTTC.

The V call is TRBV29-1, the J call TRBJ2-3, with D unresolved. The germline CDR1 and CDR2 sequences are SQVTM and ANQGSEA. V dropped 6 bases and J dropped 2 bases, with 12 bases sitting between them. The CDR3 covers 13 residues. The CDR3 DNA reads as TGCAGCGTCTTCGCGATTAACACAGATACGCAGTATTTT. Protein: CSVFAINTDTQYF.

The genes are TRBV4-1 and TRBJ2-1, with D perhaps being TRBD1 or TRBD2 (5 bases each). Germline assignment: CDR1 MGHRA and CDR2 YSYEKL. The CDR3 is made up of 11 amino acids. V was cut by 4 bases and J by 9 bases, with 7 bases left in between. The CDR3 bases are TGCGCCAGCAGCCGGGGGACTGAGCAGTTCTTC. Its protein is CASSRGTEQFF.

The CDR3 loop reads CASRPAMINAQYF. CDR3 nucleotide sequence: TGTGCCAGCAGACCGGCGATGATCAACGCGCAGTATTTT. This sequence joins TRBV7-9 and TRBJ2-3; D is ambiguous. Trimming pared 6 bases from V and 10 bases from J, leaving 17 bases between. The CDR3 consists of 13 residues. Germline CDR1 reads SEHNR; CDR2 reads FQNEAQ (reference sequence).

The chain employs TRBV4-3 and TRBJ2-7; D possibly corresponds to TRBD2 (6 bases). The CDR3 consists of 14 residues. Trimming stripped 3 bases from V and 10 bases from J, with 19 bases between. The germline gives CDR1 LGHNA, CDR2 YSLEER. The CDR3 sequence: CASSQDQELGGQYF. CDR3 coding DNA: TGCGCCAGCAGCCAGGACCAGGAACTCGGGGGACAGTACTTC.

The chain carries TRBV28 and TRBJ2-1; D is unclear. With 0 bases removed from V and 6 bases from J, the gap between germline ends came to 3 bases. Germline V gene data show CDR1 as MDHEN and CDR2 as SYDVKM. The CDR3 has 12 amino acids. This CDR3 is CASSLWANEQFF. The CDR3 DNA reads as TGTGCCAGCAGTTTATGGGCCAATGAGCAGTTCTTC.

This sequence joins TRBV27 and TRBJ1-1; 7 bases fit TRBD1. V was pared by 2 bases and J by 4 bases, with 4 bases of the junction left unmatched. This CDR3 region has 14 residues. Looked up from germline, CDR1 is MNHEY and CDR2 is SMNVEV (reference sequence). This CDR3 reads CASSLTGAPTEAFF. In nucleotides, the CDR3 is TGTGCCAGCAGTTTAACAGGGGCGCCCACTGAAGCTTTCTTT.

This chain uses TRBV12-3 or TRBV12-4 with TRBJ1-2; 7 nucleotides match TRBD1. The CDR3 length is 14 residues. V lost 3 bases, J lost 2 bases, and 3 bases stayed unmatched. The CDR3 region is CASSFPTGNYGYTF. In DNA form, the CDR3 reads TGTGCCAGCAGTTTCCCGACAGGGAACTATGGCTACACCTTC.

The chain couples TRBV27 to TRBJ2-7; TRBD1 is a possible D gene (7 bases). The germline V gene encodes CDR1 MNHEY and CDR2 SMNVEV (reference sequence). The CDR3 loop spans 15 amino acids. Trimming stripped 3 bases from V and 4 bases from J, with 16 bases between. The CDR3: CASSLEGASSYEQYF. The CDR3 DNA is TGTGCCAGCAGTTTGGAGGGGGCTAGTTCGTACGAGCAGTACTTC.

The chain uses TRBV4-3 and TRBJ2-5; TRBD1 matches 10 bases. Germline V gene sequence: CDR1 LGHNA, CDR2 YSLEER. Trimming removed 1 base from V and 5 bases from J; junction bases left unmatched: 10. The CDR3 is made up of 17 amino acids. The CDR3 loop is CASSQGPGQGTGETQYF. The CDR3 nucleotides are TGCGCCAGCAGCCAAGGGCCGGGACAGGGGACAGGGGAGACCCAGTACTTC.

The V and J genes are TRBV29-1 and TRBJ1-2; D uncertain. The germline V gene has CDR1 SQVTM and CDR2 ANQGSEA. Between the trimmed V and J ends, which lost 2 bases and 3 bases, there was a span of 19 bases. The CDR3 loop spans 16 amino acids. The CDR3 DNA follows: TGCAGCGTTGAACGGGTCGTGACGGGCCCGGACTATGGCTACACCTTC. This encodes CSVERVVTGPDYGYTF. Full variable domain (missing parts from reference TRBV29-1 and TRBJ1-2): SAVISQKPSRDICQRGTSLTIQCQVDSQVTMMFWYRQQPGQSLTLIATANQGSEATYESGFVIDKFPISRPNLTFSTLTVSNMSPEDSSIYLCSVERVVTGPDYGYTFGSGTRLTVV.

CDR3 region: CSARGGTYNEETQYF. For the CDR3, the DNA is TGCAGTGCTAGGGGGGGGACATACAATGAGGAGACCCAGTACTTC. The chain carries TRBV20-1 and TRBJ2-5, with a possible D match to TRBD2 (7 bases). CDR1 and CDR2 from the germline V gene are DFQATT and SNEGSKA (reference sequence). V lost 3 bases to trimming and J lost 5 bases, with 19 bases between them. This CDR3 is 15 amino acids long.

V usage is TRBV7-2 and J usage is TRBJ2-1; no definite D call. V dropped 4 bases and J dropped 8 bases, with 12 bases sitting between them. The length of the CDR3 is 13 residues. CDR1 and CDR2 from the germline V gene are SGHTA and FQGNSA. The CDR3 sequence is CASSWDFRHEQFF. The CDR3 DNA reads as TGTGCCAGCAGCTGGGATTTTAGGCATGAGCAGTTCTTC.

The J gene is TRBJ1-1, the V gene TRBV27; 9 bases align to TRBD1. Germline CDR1 and CDR2: MNHEY and SMNVEV (reference sequence). The CDR3 covers 14 residues. The V segment lost 8 bases and the J segment 0 bases; nucleotides outside the gene matches: 4. The CDR3, as DNA: TGTGCCAGCGGACAGGGGCTCATGAACACTGAAGCTTTCTTT. This gives the protein CASGQGLMNTEAFF.

The genes are TRBV9 and TRBJ2-6; tentative D call: TRBD1 (6 bases). V was pared by 0 bases and J by 5 bases, with 12 bases between. CDR1 is SGDLS, CDR2 YYNGEE, per germline. The CDR3 is 16 residues long. In nucleotides, the CDR3 is TGTGCCAGCAGCGTAGCCCCAGGGGCAAGGGCCAACGTCCTGACTTTC. Translation gives CASSVAPGARANVLTF.

The V gene is TRBV30, the J gene TRBJ1-1, with D unclear. From germline, CDR1 is GTSNPN and CDR2 SVGIG (reference sequence). Between the trimmed V and J ends, which lost 4 bases and 3 bases, there was a span of 12 bases. The length of the CDR3 is 13 residues. For the CDR3, the DNA is TGTGCCTGGATACCCCTTTTAGACACTGAAGCTTTCTTT. It is translated as CAWIPLLDTEAFF.

The chain joins TRBV27 to TRBJ2-1, with a possible D match to TRBD2 (5 bases). Germline CDR1 reads MNHEY; CDR2 reads SMNVEV (reference sequence). The length of the CDR3 is 15 residues. V shed 2 bases and J shed 3 bases, with 11 bases lying between them. DNA of the CDR3: TGTGCCAGCAGTTTAGAGACTAATCACTACAATGAGCAGTTCTTC. It specifies CASSLETNHYNEQFF.

CDR3 protein: CASTSKQGLVGLFF. The CDR3 region has the DNA TGTGCCAGCACCTCAAAGCAGGGACTAGTCGGTCTGTTCTTC. This chain joins TRBV5-4 and TRBJ2-1; 8 nucleotides match TRBD2. The CDR3 contains 14 residues. Germline CDR1 SGHNT, CDR2 YYREEE (reference sequence). J lost 15 bases, V lost 6 bases, and 17 bases had no gene match.

The V and J genes are TRBV4-1 and TRBJ1-1; possibly TRBD1 for D (5 bases). The CDR3 is 15 residues long. CDR1 and CDR2 from the germline V gene are MGHRA and YSYEKL. Trimming removed 4 bases at V and 0 bases at J, with 12 bases between. Written as DNA, the CDR3 is TGCGCCAGCAGCCTATCCAGGGAGTTGAACACTGAAGCTTTCTTT. It codes for CASSLSRELNTEAFF.